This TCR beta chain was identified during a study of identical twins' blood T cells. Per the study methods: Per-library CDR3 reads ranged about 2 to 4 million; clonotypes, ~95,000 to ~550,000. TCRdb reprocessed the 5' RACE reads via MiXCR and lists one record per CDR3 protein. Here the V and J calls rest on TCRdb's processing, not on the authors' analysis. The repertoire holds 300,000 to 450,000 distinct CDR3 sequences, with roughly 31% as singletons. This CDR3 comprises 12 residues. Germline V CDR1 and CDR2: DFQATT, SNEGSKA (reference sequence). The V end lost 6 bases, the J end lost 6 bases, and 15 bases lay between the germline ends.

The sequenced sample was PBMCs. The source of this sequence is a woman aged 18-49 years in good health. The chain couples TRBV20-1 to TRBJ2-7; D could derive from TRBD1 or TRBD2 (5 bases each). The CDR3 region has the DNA TGCAGTGCGCCGGACATAGGGACCGAGCAGTACTTC. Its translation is CSAPDIGTEQYF.